This TCR beta chain is drawn from a study of blood T cell repertoires in COVID-19. On the study more broadly: The United States, Italy and Spain supplied acute and convalescent COVID-19 samples. Sample material is recorded as cDNA or gDNA derived from T cells, B-cell-depleted T cells, or PBMCs.

Authors' methods: Researchers report that nucleated cell counts were estimated from reference gene primer amplification. The assay was immunoSEQ multiplex PCR, and TCRdb's table has in-frame clones only and misses some. D and trimming were read from the DNA, whereas the V and J calls and clone size are those reported in that table. The sample holds over 150,000 clones, roughly 89% seen once. This clone has only one observation. Specimen: peripheral blood. This clonotype was sampled from a woman aged 55-69 years who had recovered from COVID-19.

The CDR3 sequence: CASKEGVTPVEAFF. The DNA of the CDR3 is TGTGCCAGTAAAGAGGGGGTGACTCCGGTGGAAGCTTTCTTT. The chain recombines TRBV19 with TRBJ1-1; a possible D gene is TRBD1 (6 bases). The V gene lost 7 bases and the J gene lost 8 bases, with 20 bases spanning the gap. In germline, CDR1 is LNHDA, CDR2 SQIVND (reference sequence). The CDR3 totals 14 residues.